This TCR beta chain stems from a study of STAT3 mutations in large granular lymphocyte leukemia. Sequenced by immunoSEQ multiplex PCR; TCRdb stores in-frame clones only, minus some. The sample includes roughly 40,000 clones, 70% to 90% of them seen just once. Findings and caveats of the study: Some patients had dominant TCR clones larger than their STAT3 mutant burden. Treatment regimens differed across patients between samplings. In T-cell large granular lymphocyte leukemia, about half of patients showed multiple immunodominant subclonotypes.

After removal of 1 base from V and 5 bases from J, the junction contained 2 bases not matched to a gene. The CDR3 has 15 residues. Germline CDR1 is KGHSH and CDR2 is LQKENI. A remark on this clone: Its target is not known.

The source of this sequence is a human donor with T large granular lymphocyte leukemia. Some clones in this sample may be carry-over from other donors' samples. The sample comprised PBMCs. J is TRBJ2-3 and V is TRBV18; 11 nucleotides match TRBD2. The CDR3 is CASSPLGTSGDTQYF. CDR3 bases: TGTGCCAGCTCACCACTTGGGACTAGCGGAGATACGCAGTATTTT. Full variable domain (rest looked up from reference TRBV18 and TRBJ2-3): NAGVMQNPRHLVRRRGQEARLRCSPMKGHSHVYWYRQLPEEGLKFMVYLQKENIIDESGMPKERFSAEFPKEGPSILRIQQVVRGDSAAYFCASSPLGTSGDTQYFGPGTRLTVL.